The 30 T cell receptor beta chains reported below all come from one sample, sequenced in a study of cytomegalovirus exposure and HLA in healthy donors. Produced via immunoSEQ multiplex PCR; TCRdb's table is partial and in-frame only. The sample lists about 110,000 clones, around 85% occurring once. Sequencing input: PBMCs. These receptors came from a woman between 18 and 29 years old in good health and CMV-seronegative.

The V gene is TRBV9, the J gene TRBJ2-5, with a weak D call TRBD2 (5 bases). Germline V CDR1 and CDR2: SGDLS, YYNGEE. The CDR3 loop spans 14 amino acids. The V gene lost 0 bases and the J gene lost 3 bases, with 9 bases spanning the gap. The CDR3 reads CASSVAGLKETQYF. The CDR3 nucleotides read TGTGCCAGCAGCGTAGCGGGGTTAAAAGAGACCCAGTACTTC.

The chain employs TRBV5-1 and TRBJ1-2, with D uncertain. V gave up 1 base and J gave up 2 bases, with 12 bases separating them. Germline assignment: CDR1 SGHRS and CDR2 YFSETQ. There are 15 residues in the CDR3. The DNA of the CDR3 is TGCGCCAGCAGCTTGTATTTGGGCAGCAACTATGGCTACACCTTC. This gives the protein CASSLYLGSNYGYTF.

This clone was found a few times. This chain joins TRBV7-2 and TRBJ2-7; 8 bases fit TRBD1. The CDR3 runs 15 residues. Trimming removed 4 bases from V and 5 bases from J; junction bases left unmatched: 10. In germline, CDR1 is SGHTA, CDR2 FQGNSA. CDR3 coding DNA: TGTGCCAGCAGCTCATACTGGGACAGGCAACACGAGCAGTACTTC. It translates to CASSSYWDRQHEQYF.

V and J are TRBV13 and TRBJ2-3, with TRBD1 identical over 8 bases. The CDR3 contains 14 residues. The ends lost 4 bases at V and 7 bases at J; junction bases unmatched: 7. Germline V lookup: CDR1 PRHDT, CDR2 FYEKMQ (reference sequence). CDR3 sequence: CASSWTGWENTQYF. In nucleotides, the CDR3 is TGTGCCAGCAGCTGGACAGGGTGGGAAAATACGCAGTATTTT.

The CDR3 coding sequence is TGTGCCAGTAGTATAGATGGGGGAACGAACGGGAGGTATAGCAATCAGCCCCAGCATTTT. It yields the protein CASSIDGGTNGRYSNQPQHF. V and J are TRBV19 and TRBJ1-5; maybe TRBD1 (5 bases). Germline values: CDR1 LNHDA, CDR2 SQIVND (reference sequence). This CDR3 contains 20 residues. V lost 0 bases and J 0 bases, leaving 21 bases between the germline ends.

The genes are TRBV6-6 and TRBJ1-2; D gene uncertain. V lost 6 bases and J lost 5, with 19 bases in between. This CDR3 region has 15 residues. Germline CDR1 MNHNY, CDR2 SVGAGI (reference sequence). In nucleotides, the CDR3 is TGTGCCAGCAGAAACTACCGGGAATTGGAGTATGGCTACACCTTC. Protein: CASRNYRELEYGYTF.

This clone was seen a single time. This CDR3 reads CASSTKDRGGSGNTIYF. DNA for the CDR3: TGCGCCAGCAGCACAAAAGACAGGGGAGGTTCCGGAAACACCATATATTTT. The chain recombines TRBV5-1 with TRBJ1-3; 8 bases agree with TRBD1. V lost 4 bases to trimming and J lost 4 bases; unmatched junction nucleotides: 13. Germline loops: CDR1 SGHRS, CDR2 YFSETQ. The CDR3 covers 17 residues.

The genes are TRBV2 and TRBJ2-1; 7 nucleotides align to TRBD2. With 8 bases clipped from V and 7 bases from J, the junction kept 17 bases outside the gene matches. The CDR3 is 16 residues long. The germline CDR1 and CDR2 sequences are SNHLY and FYNNEI. The CDR3 reads CASCGVEAGSGNEQFF. The CDR3 region has the DNA TGTGCCAGCTGCGGAGTAGAAGCGGGGTCGGGTAATGAGCAGTTCTTC.

V and J are TRBV29-1 and TRBJ2-3, with D maybe TRBD1 (5 bases). Germline V gene lookup returns CDR1 SQVTM and CDR2 ANQGSEA. CDR3 length: 14 residues. Between the trimmed V and J ends, which lost 3 bases and 2 bases, there was a span of 12 bases. The DNA of the CDR3 is TGCAGCGTTGATCAACCGACAGACACAGATACGCAGTATTTT. Encoded protein: CSVDQPTDTDTQYF.

This rearrangement joins TRBV7-3 to TRBJ1-2, with D unclear. V dropped 5 bases and J dropped 8 bases, with 15 bases sitting between them. This CDR3 is 13 amino acids long. The V gene's germline CDR1 is SGHTA and CDR2 FQGTGA. The CDR3 is CASSRSTLEGYTF. DNA of the CDR3: TGTGCCAGCAGCCGGTCCACTCTCGAGGGCTACACCTTC.

The gene calls are TRBV20-1 and TRBJ2-7; D may be TRBD1 (6 bases). The germline V gene has CDR1 DFQATT and CDR2 SNEGSKA (reference sequence). Trimming took 4 bases from V and 6 from J, leaving 10 bases between them. This CDR3 comprises 11 residues. The chain's CDR3 is CSAKTGFEQYF. In DNA form, the CDR3 reads TGCAGTGCTAAGACAGGTTTCGAGCAGTACTTC.

As to this clone: Other DNA sequences in the same sample also yield this CDR3. This chain uses TRBV2 with TRBJ1-1; 9 nucleotides agree with TRBD1. Germline values: CDR1 SNHLY, CDR2 FYNNEI. Trimming removed 4 bases from V and 5 bases from J; junction bases left unmatched: 5. CDR3 size: 14 residues. Written as DNA, the CDR3 is TGTGCCAGCAGTGGGACAGGGGAGAATACTGAAGCTTTCTTT. This sequence encodes CASSGTGENTEAFF.

The CDR3 loop is CSVEARGGKNTEAFF. The CDR3 region has the DNA TGCAGCGTTGAAGCCCGGGGAGGGAAGAACACTGAAGCTTTCTTT. The V call is TRBV29-1, the J call TRBJ1-1; D ambiguous. Trimming cost V 1 base and J 1 base, with 13 bases left between them. Germline CDR1 and CDR2: SQVTM and ANQGSEA. The CDR3 has 15 residues.

This chain connects TRBV7-9 to TRBJ2-5; D gene ambiguous. The length of the CDR3 is 11 residues. The germline V gene encodes CDR1 SEHNR and CDR2 FQNEAQ (reference sequence). The germline V and J ends were trimmed by 4 bases and 3 bases, with 3 bases remaining between them. The CDR3 reads CASSSKETQYF. The DNA of the CDR3 is TGTGCCAGCAGCTCAAAAGAGACCCAGTACTTC.

The chain carries TRBV4-1 and TRBJ1-1, with a weak D call TRBD1 (5 bases). V was shortened by 3 bases and J by 4 bases, with 18 bases between the two germline ends. The CDR3 loop spans 16 amino acids. Germline CDR1 reads MGHRA; CDR2 reads YSYEKL. The CDR3 spells CASSHPETSGSTEAFF. CDR3 nucleotides: TGCGCCAGCAGCCACCCGGAGACTTCAGGGTCCACTGAAGCTTTCTTT.

The chain's CDR3 is CSASGWNTIYF. In DNA, the CDR3 is TGCAGTGCTAGCGGTTGGAACACCATATATTTT. The V call is TRBV20-1, the J call TRBJ1-3; no clear D gene. The CDR3 totals 11 residues. Trimming took off 3 bases at V and 7 bases at J, with 7 bases between the two ends. Germline lookup yields CDR1 DFQATT and CDR2 SNEGSKA (reference sequence).

This clone showed up just a few times. The chain couples TRBV5-1 to TRBJ2-7; maybe TRBD2 (5 bases). The CDR3 runs 15 residues. Trimming shortened V by 4 bases and J by 3 bases, and 17 bases separated the two germline ends. Germline CDR1 SGHRS, CDR2 YFSETQ. CDR3 sequence reads: CASSLTGSGVYEQYF. In DNA form, the CDR3 reads TGCGCCAGCAGCCTCACGGGATCAGGTGTCTACGAGCAGTACTTC.

The rearrangement uses TRBV27 and TRBJ2-1, with TRBD2 matching 11 bases. J lost 9 bases, V lost 5 bases, and 9 bases had no gene match. CDR3 length equals 15 residues. In germline, CDR1 is MNHEY, CDR2 SMNVEV (reference sequence). The CDR3 DNA follows: TGTGCCAGCAGTAGCCTGACTAGCGGGGATATTGAGCAGTTCTTC. Translating gives CASSSLTSGDIEQFF.

This clone was detected many times. This chain joins TRBV4-1 and TRBJ1-6; 7 nucleotides match TRBD1. The CDR3 has 15 residues. Germline V CDR1 and CDR2: MGHRA, YSYEKL. Trimming took 2 bases from V and 13 from J; bases not matched to a gene: 11. Written as DNA, the CDR3 is TGCGCCAGCAGCCAATCCCGGACAGGTGGACTGCCCCTCCACTTT. Translated: CASSQSRTGGLPLHF.

The chain links TRBV27 to TRBJ1-2, with D perhaps matching TRBD1 (5 bases). Germline V gene lookup returns CDR1 MNHEY and CDR2 SMNVEV (reference sequence). The CDR3 has 15 residues. V was trimmed by 4 bases and J by 4 bases, leaving 16 bases between them. Written as DNA, the CDR3 is TGTGCCAGCAGTTATCAGGGACTGAATCCCTATGGCTACACCTTC. Translated: CASSYQGLNPYGYTF.

This sequence joins TRBV6-4 and TRBJ1-2; TRBD1 matches 8 bases. The CDR3 is 13 residues long. The V and J ends lost 6 bases and 6 bases, in that order; junction bases with no gene match: 6. Looked up from germline, CDR1 is MRHNA and CDR2 is SNTAGT. The CDR3 DNA follows: TGTGCCAGCAGGGATACACAGGGGGATGGCTACACCTTC. Translation gives CASRDTQGDGYTF.

The chain combines TRBV5-5 with TRBJ1-1; 7 bases are shared with TRBD1. This CDR3 has 14 amino acids. Germline loops: CDR1 SGHKS, CDR2 YYEKEE (reference sequence). V trimming: 2 bases; J trimming: 4 bases; junction bases outside the gene matches: 5. Here the CDR3 DNA reads TGTGCCAGCAGCTTCGAACAGGGGACCACTGAAGCTTTCTTT. Protein: CASSFEQGTTEAFF.

The chain uses TRBV9 and TRBJ2-1, with 8 bases matching TRBD1. CDR3 length: 13 amino acids. Germline CDR1 SGDLS, CDR2 YYNGEE. V dropped 3 bases and J dropped 4; count of bases not matched to a gene: 0. In nucleotides, the CDR3 is TGTGCCAGCAGCGGGACAGGGTACAATGAGCAGTTCTTC. Its protein product is CASSGTGYNEQFF.

The gene calls are TRBV6-4 and TRBJ1-5, with a possible D match to TRBD1 (5 bases). Germline CDR1 and CDR2: MRHNA and SNTAGT. This CDR3 has 15 amino acids. V lost 2 bases and J lost 3, with 11 bases in between. The CDR3 bases are TGTGCCAGCAGTGACGCCGACAGAGACAATCAGCCCCAGCATTTT. Protein: CASSDADRDNQPQHF.

This clone appeared a single time. The rearrangement links TRBV5-6 to TRBJ1-3; tentative D call: TRBD1 (6 bases). CDR3 length equals 15 residues. The V end lost 0 bases, the J end lost 2 bases, and 9 bases lay between the germline ends. The germline V gene has CDR1 SGHDT and CDR2 YYEEEE. CDR3 residues: CASSLGPGAGNTIYF. CDR3 bases: TGTGCCAGCAGCTTGGGTCCAGGGGCTGGAAACACCATATATTTT.

This clone was picked up one time. The chain carries TRBV27 and TRBJ1-2; D is perhaps TRBD1 (5 bases). CDR3 size: 15 residues. Deletions cut 1 base from V and 1 base from J, with 10 bases between. In germline, CDR1 is MNHEY, CDR2 SMNVEV (reference sequence). CDR3 in amino acids: CASSLFPGNNYGYTF. In DNA, the CDR3 is TGTGCCAGCAGTTTATTTCCAGGGAATAACTATGGCTACACCTTC.

The chain employs TRBV2 and TRBJ1-2; TRBD1 aligns across 8 bases. The V gene end was trimmed by 5 bases and the J gene end by 8 bases; junction bases not matched to a gene: 4. The CDR3 is 12 residues long. From germline, CDR1 is SNHLY and CDR2 FYNNEI. CDR3 sequence: CASSQGARGYTF. The CDR3 nucleotides read TGTGCCAGCAGTCAGGGGGCGCGCGGCTACACCTTC.

The V and J genes are TRBV28 and TRBJ2-1, with D possibly TRBD1 on 5 matching bases. Trimming removed 10 bases from V and 0 bases from J, with 19 bases in between. The germline V gene encodes CDR1 MDHEN and CDR2 SYDVKM. This CDR3 is built from 16 residues. The CDR3 reads CATSPRQGISYNEQFF. The CDR3 DNA sequence: TGTGCCACCTCACCCCGTCAGGGAATCTCCTACAATGAGCAGTTCTTC.

The chain uses TRBV7-3 and TRBJ1-1; 11 nucleotides line up with TRBD1. CDR3 length: 14 residues. Trimming cost V 1 base and J 9 bases; bases outside gene matches: 4. Germline CDR1 SGHTA, CDR2 FQGTGA. The CDR3 is CASSLRTGGEKAFF. The CDR3 coding sequence is TGTGCCAGCAGCTTAAGGACAGGGGGCGAAAAAGCTTTCTTT.

Only one count was recorded for this clone. The chain employs TRBV2 and TRBJ1-2, with TRBD1 matching over 12 bases. The CDR3 has 15 residues. Trimming cost V 4 bases and J 3 bases; bases outside gene matches: 3. CDR1 and CDR2 (germline): SNHLY, FYNNEI. The CDR3 loop reads CASSGDRGLDYGYTF. Here the CDR3 DNA reads TGTGCCAGCAGTGGGGACAGGGGGCTTGACTATGGCTACACCTTC.